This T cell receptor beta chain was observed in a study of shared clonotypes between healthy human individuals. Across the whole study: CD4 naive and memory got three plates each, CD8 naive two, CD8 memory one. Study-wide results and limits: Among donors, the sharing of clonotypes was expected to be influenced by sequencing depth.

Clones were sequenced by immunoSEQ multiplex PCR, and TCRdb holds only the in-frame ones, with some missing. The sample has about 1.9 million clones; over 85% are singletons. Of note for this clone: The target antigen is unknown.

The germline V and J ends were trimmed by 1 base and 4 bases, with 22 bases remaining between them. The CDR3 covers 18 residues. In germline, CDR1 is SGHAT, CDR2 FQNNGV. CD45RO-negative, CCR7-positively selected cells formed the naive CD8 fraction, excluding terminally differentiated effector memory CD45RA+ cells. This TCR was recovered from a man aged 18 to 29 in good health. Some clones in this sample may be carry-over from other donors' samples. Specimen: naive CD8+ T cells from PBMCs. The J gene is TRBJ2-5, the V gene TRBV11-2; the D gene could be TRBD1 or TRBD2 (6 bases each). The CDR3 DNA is TGTGCCAGCAGCTTAGTTCCCCTAACAGGGACTCCGATAGAGACCCAGTACTTC. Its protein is CASSLVPLTGTPIETQYF.